What follows is one T cell receptor (beta chain) and its context. This clone was detected only once. Its binding antigen is unknown. Qualities for individual bases were not recorded, and no much larger clone is one base off. This sample was taken from a study of blood T cell repertoires in COVID-19 (dated by TCRdb to the early 2020s). Background for the entire study: The collaborator samples originated in the United States, Italy and Spain and spanned the acute and convalescent phases of COVID-19. The material from the prospective study consisted of cDNA or gDNA derived from T cells, B-cell-depleted T cells, or PBMCs. Subjects who had been exposed to COVID-19, were actively infected with it, or had recovered from it provided the deeply sampled blood TCRbeta repertoires that made up the dataset. The repertoires were released in a freely available public database intended as a resource for research on the immune response to SARS-CoV-2. Samples were obtained from the ongoing ImmuneRACE study (first 160 participants) and from 950 to 1,500 subjects provided by 6 global collaborators. The sample metadata nearly always contained a de-identified subject ID, COVID-19 status, age in years and sex. Where available, HLA class I and class II types were taken from metadata supplied by the sample provider and were not determined by assay-based typing. Broad study findings and their caveats: How much clinical and demographic metadata was included differed by source and by participant, and the metadata was provided uncurated.

TCRbeta CDR3 regions were amplified from genomic DNA by means of the immunoSEQ Assay, a bias-controlled multiplex PCR. On the study's bioinformatics: Within the assay, amplification of reference gene primers was used to estimate how many nucleated cells each sample contained. To quantify the absolute abundance of each unique TCRbeta CDR3 rearrangement, sequence reads were collapsed and filtered. For each sample, productive Simpson clonality was calculated as the square root of Simpson's diversity index over productive rearrangements. The table was pulled from immuneACCESS by TCRdb, which kept in-frame rearrangements only. Such tables lose some clones; where checked, under half of the loss comes from unresolved V genes, and the rest has no known cause. The DNA gave D and trimming, while V, J and clone size come from that table. Across this sample there are approximately 320,000 clones, with around nine tenths seen only once. The ten top clones hold 2% to 3% of the sample.

In the prospective study, participants were about 18 to 95 years old, resided in about two dozen geographic areas of the United States, and were enrolled through a virtual design. Cohort assignment in the prospective study relied on participant-reported clinical history from a screening survey and a study questionnaire. For ImmuneRACE Cohort 3, a participant was defined as recovered based on two consecutive negative NP/OP PCR tests, clearance by a healthcare professional, or resolution of symptoms. Mobile phlebotomists in the prospective study collected whole blood, serum and a nasopharyngeal or oropharyngeal swab from every participant. Participants in the prospective study had the option to provide additional blood draws and questionnaires over an approximately 2-month period. Before DNA extraction, blood samples from the prospective study were shipped at room temperature or frozen. CDR1 and CDR2 are drawn from the germline V gene: SQVTM, ANQGSEA. The CDR3, cysteine through phenylalanine, is 15 amino acids long. Just the 45-base CDR3 DNA is kept, in frame starting at base 1. Trimming leaves V shorter by 1 base and J shorter by 4 bases, with the junction holding 9 bases beyond the gene matches.

This sequence uses TRBV29-1 and TRBJ2-7; 8 middle bases align to TRBD1. Sequencing used PBMCs or T cells enriched from blood (not recorded which). The source is a man between 60 and 75 years old who had recovered from COVID-19. In nucleotide form, the sequence is TGCAGCGTTGAAGGGGTAGGACAGGGCGGTTACGAGCAGTACTTC. Its protein product is CSVEGVGQGGYEQYF.